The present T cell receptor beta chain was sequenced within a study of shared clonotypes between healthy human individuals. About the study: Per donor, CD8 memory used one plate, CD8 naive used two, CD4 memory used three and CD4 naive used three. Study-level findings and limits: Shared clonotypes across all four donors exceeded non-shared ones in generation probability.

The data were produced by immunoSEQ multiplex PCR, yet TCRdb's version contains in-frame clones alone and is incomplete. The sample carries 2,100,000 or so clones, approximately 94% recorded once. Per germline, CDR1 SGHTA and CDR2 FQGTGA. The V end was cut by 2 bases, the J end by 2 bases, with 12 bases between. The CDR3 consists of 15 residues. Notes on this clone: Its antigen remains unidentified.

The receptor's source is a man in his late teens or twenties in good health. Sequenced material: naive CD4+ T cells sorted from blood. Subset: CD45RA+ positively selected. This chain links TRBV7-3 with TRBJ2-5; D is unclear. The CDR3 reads CASSLHSGLQETQYF. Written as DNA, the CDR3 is TGTGCCAGCAGCTTACATAGTGGGCTGCAAGAGACCCAGTACTTC.